Following are 21 T cell receptor beta chains from one sample sequenced in a study of response to subunit inactivated influenza vaccine. TCRdb reprocessed the RT-PCR reads via MiXCR and lists one record per CDR3 protein. The repertoire has over 150,000 distinct CDR3 sequences, under 15% of them found once; the top ten carry under 30%. This specimen was CD8+ T cells sorted from PBMCs, taken roughly 5 days after vaccination. These receptor sequences come from a man aged 50-59 years who received an inactivated influenza vaccine.

There are a few counts of this clonotype. The rearrangement links TRBV12-3 or TRBV12-4 to TRBJ2-7; no clear D gene. Trimming removed 6 bases from V and 3 bases from J, with 9 bases in between. The CDR3 length is 12 residues. CDR3: CASRRGSYEQYF. CDR3 DNA sequence: TGTGCCAGCAGACGAGGCAGCTACGAGCAGTACTTC.

The V call is TRBV5-1, the J call TRBJ2-1; D perhaps matches TRBD1 (6 bases). This CDR3 spans 16 amino acids. Germline CDR1 reads SGHRS; CDR2 reads YFSETQ. Trimming cost V 2 bases and J 1 base, with 13 bases left between them. The chain's CDR3 is CASSFLGTISYNEQFF. Written as DNA, the CDR3 is TGCGCCAGCAGCTTCCTTGGGACAATATCCTACAATGAGCAGTTCTTC.

The rearrangement links TRBV4-3 to TRBJ2-7; D unresolved. CDR3 length: 14 residues. Germline V gene lookup returns CDR1 LGHNA and CDR2 YSLEER. V was shortened by 3 bases and J by 1 base, with 10 bases between the two germline ends. The CDR3 bases are TGCGCCAGCAGCCAGATCTTTGATTCCTACGAGCAGTACTTC. As protein: CASSQIFDSYEQYF.

This clonotype was picked up a small number of times. The J gene is TRBJ2-1, the V gene TRBV10-3; the D is unclear. CDR1 ENHRY and CDR2 SYGVKD come from the germline V gene. This CDR3 comprises 19 residues. V was clipped by 0 bases and J by 0 bases, with 18 bases between them. This CDR3 is CAISESESYGRSSYNEQFF. The DNA for the CDR3 is TGTGCCATCAGTGAGTCTGAATCGTACGGGCGCAGCTCCTACAATGAGCAGTTCTTC.

The chain couples TRBV5-1 to TRBJ1-5; no reliable D call. V lost 0 bases and J 4 bases, leaving 11 bases between the germline ends. The CDR3 consists of 15 residues. Germline CDR1 and CDR2: SGHRS and YFSETQ. Here the CDR3 DNA reads TGCGCCAGCAGCTTGGCCCCGAGTGGGAATCAGCCCCAGCATTTT. Its translation is CASSLAPSGNQPQHF.

The CDR3: CATSRARGTDTQYF. The CDR3 DNA reads TGTGCCACCAGCAGGGCTAGGGGCACAGATACGCAGTATTTT. The rearrangement links TRBV15 to TRBJ2-3; D is ambiguous. Germline assignment: CDR1 LNHNV and CDR2 YYDKDF (reference sequence). The V and J ends lost 3 bases and 1 base respectively, with 8 bases between them. The CDR3 consists of 14 residues.

The V call is TRBV4-1, the J call TRBJ1-2, with TRBD1 identical over 8 bases. Germline V lookup: CDR1 MGHRA, CDR2 YSYEKL. V lost 4 bases to trimming and J lost 1 base; unmatched junction nucleotides: 8. The CDR3 loop spans 16 amino acids. The CDR3 here is CASSRRQGQNNYGYTF. CDR3 in DNA: TGCGCCAGCAGCCGAAGACAGGGGCAGAATAACTATGGCTACACCTTC.

The chain carries TRBV9 and TRBJ2-1; D is uncertain. The CDR3 is made up of 12 amino acids. The V and J ends lost 3 bases and 5 bases respectively, with 6 bases between them. Looked up from germline, CDR1 is SGDLS and CDR2 is YYNGEE. The CDR3: CASSGPHNEQFF. DNA for the CDR3: TGTGCCAGCAGCGGACCGCACAATGAGCAGTTCTTC.

J is TRBJ2-5 and V is TRBV3-1; weak D call: TRBD1 (5 bases). Per the germline V gene, CDR1 is LGHDT and CDR2 is YNNKEL (reference sequence). The V end lost 1 base, the J end lost 3 bases, and 12 bases lay between the germline ends. This CDR3 has 15 amino acids. The CDR3: CASSQGQGRKETQYF. CDR3 nucleotides: TGTGCCAGCAGCCAAGGTCAGGGTAGGAAAGAGACCCAGTACTTC.

This sequence joins TRBV9 and TRBJ1-2; D unclear. The CDR3 is 17 amino acids. V dropped 0 bases and J dropped 3 bases, with 18 bases sitting between them. Germline V CDR1 and CDR2: SGDLS, YYNGEE. The CDR3 is CASSVGFPPTADYGYTF. The CDR3, as DNA: TGTGCCAGCAGCGTAGGTTTCCCCCCTACAGCGGACTATGGCTACACCTTC.

The table lists this clonotype with a few counts. The chain is built from TRBV30 and TRBJ2-2; D uncertain. The germline V gene has CDR1 GTSNPN and CDR2 SVGIG (reference sequence). The CDR3 runs to 13 residues. Trimming cost V 0 bases and J 4 bases, with 6 bases left between them. The CDR3 region is CAWSVGSTGELFF. CDR3 bases: TGTGCCTGGAGTGTCGGTAGCACCGGGGAGCTGTTTTTT.

This clonotype was recorded a few times. The CDR3 reads CASSYSIFGTPFYNEQFF. DNA for the CDR3: TGTGCCAGCAGTTACAGCATCTTCGGGACTCCTTTCTACAATGAGCAGTTCTTC. The rearrangement uses TRBV6-2 or TRBV6-3 and TRBJ2-1; D is possibly TRBD2 (6 bases). The germline CDR1 and CDR2 sequences are MNHEY and SVGEGT. The CDR3 totals 18 residues. Trimming stripped 2 bases from V and 3 bases from J, with 20 bases between.

This clonotype was counted a few times. The rearrangement links TRBV28 to TRBJ2-7; D may be TRBD1 (6 bases). The CDR3 extends over 15 amino acids. Looked up from germline, CDR1 is MDHEN and CDR2 is SYDVKM. The V gene lost 1 base and the J gene lost 0 bases, with 10 bases spanning the gap. CDR3 loop: CASSLYRDLSYEQYF. The DNA for the CDR3 is TGTGCCAGCAGTTTATACAGGGACCTCTCCTACGAGCAGTACTTC.

This chain links TRBV9 with TRBJ2-7; D is unresolved. Germline V CDR1 and CDR2: SGDLS, YYNGEE. This CDR3 contains 13 residues. V lost 3 bases, J lost 5 bases, and 12 bases lay in between. The DNA for the CDR3 is TGTGCCAGCAGCGCGCCCCTGCATGACGAGCAGTACTTC. Its translation: CASSAPLHDEQYF.

The chain has TRBV18 and TRBJ2-6; 9 bases align to TRBD1. CDR3 length equals 17 residues. Losses at the gene ends were 5 bases for V and 2 bases for J; bases not matched to a gene: 7. Germline V gives CDR1 KGHSH, CDR2 LQKENI. CDR3 sequence reads: CASSTRDREAGANVLTF. Here the CDR3 DNA reads TGTGCCAGCTCAACCCGGGACAGGGAAGCTGGGGCCAACGTCCTGACTTTC.

This clonotype was counted between two and nine times. V usage is TRBV19 and J usage is TRBJ2-5; 7 nucleotides agree with TRBD1. Germline V CDR1 and CDR2: LNHDA, SQIVND (reference sequence). The CDR3 spans 15 residues. V lost 5 bases and J lost 5; bases outside the gene matches: 11. For the CDR3, the DNA is TGTGCCAGTAGTGCGGCCGGGACAGCGCGGGAGACCCAGTACTTC. This sequence encodes CASSAAGTARETQYF.

This clonotype was seen ten or more times. V usage is TRBV29-1 and J usage is TRBJ2-7, with a possible D match to TRBD1 (5 bases). The V end lost 4 bases, the J end lost 5 bases, and 9 bases lay between the germline ends. This CDR3 comprises 11 residues. The germline CDR1 and CDR2 sequences are SQVTM and ANQGSEA. The chain's CDR3 is CSVGGAHEQYF. The CDR3 DNA sequence: TGCAGCGTTGGTGGGGCCCACGAGCAGTACTTC.

Only a few counts were recorded for this clonotype. V is TRBV28 and J is TRBJ2-7, with 9 bases identical to TRBD1. The germline CDR1 and CDR2 sequences are MDHEN and SYDVKM. The CDR3 contains 15 residues. V was pared by 5 bases and J by 3 bases, with 8 bases of the junction left unmatched. The DNA for the CDR3 is TGTGCCAGCAGTCGAGACAGGGGGGTCAACTACGAGCAGTACTTC. It translates to CASSRDRGVNYEQYF. Looking up the rest from reference TRBV28 and TRBJ2-7 gives the full variable domain: DVKVTQSSRYLVKRTGEKVFLECVQDMDHENMFWYRQDPGLGLRLIYFSYDVKMKEKGDIPEGYSVSREKKERFSLILESASTNQTSMYLCASSRDRGVNYEQYFGPGTRLTVT.

This clonotype was detected a few times. The chain uses TRBV2 and TRBJ1-4, with 7 bases matching TRBD1. V was pared by 0 bases and J by 2 bases, with 3 bases of the junction left unmatched. Per the germline V gene, CDR1 is SNHLY and CDR2 is FYNNEI. CDR3 size: 16 residues. As DNA, the CDR3 is TGTGCCAGCAGTGAAGCCTCGACAGGGACTAATGAAAAACTGTTTTTT. It encodes CASSEASTGTNEKLFF.

The chain carries TRBV18 and TRBJ2-2; no definite D call. Trimming removed 0 bases from V and 4 bases from J, with 6 bases in between. Germline assignment: CDR1 KGHSH and CDR2 LQKENI. The CDR3 length is 14 residues. The CDR3 region has the DNA TGTGCCAGCTCACCACCTGACCTCACCGGGGAGCTGTTTTTT. The encoded protein is CASSPPDLTGELFF.

The gene calls are TRBV29-1 and TRBJ2-2; D is unclear. The germline V and J ends were trimmed by 4 bases and 4 bases, with 16 bases remaining between them. Germline lookup yields CDR1 SQVTM and CDR2 ANQGSEA. This CDR3 spans 15 amino acids. The CDR3 region is CSVGVGERFTGELFF. CDR3 DNA: TGCAGCGTTGGAGTCGGAGAGAGATTCACCGGGGAGCTGTTTTTT.